The 3 T cell receptor beta chains given below trace back to one sample, sequenced in a study of OX40 agonist ivuxolimab in advanced cancers. The method was immunoSEQ multiplex PCR; TCRdb's version includes in-frame clones alone and lacks a portion of them. Here the sample spans about 23,000 clones, 77% being singletons. Material: CD4+ or CD8+ T cells sorted from blood, obtained in a trial of the OX40 agonist ivuxolimab. Receptors were obtained from an adult with an advanced solid tumor such as melanoma, head and neck, liver or kidney cancer.

The CDR3 DNA reads as TGTGCCAGCAGCTTCGGCGGACTAGCGGGTTCACAAGAGACCCAGTACTTC. Protein sequence: CASSFGGLAGSQETQYF. The chain combines TRBV7-9 with TRBJ2-5; 11 bases match TRBD2. Germline CDR1 is SEHNR and CDR2 is FQNEAQ (reference sequence). V shed 3 bases, J shed 2 bases, and the junction held 8 bases outside the gene matches. The CDR3 extends over 17 amino acids.

This sequence joins TRBV6-5 and TRBJ1-1; TRBD1 might be the D (6 bases). Germline V lookup: CDR1 MNHEY, CDR2 SVGAGI. This CDR3 has 13 residues. The ends were cut back, 6 bases at V and 0 bases at J, with 8 bases in the middle. CDR3 in DNA: TGTGCCAGCAGGGGGGCCCTGAACACTGAAGCTTTCTTT. Translating gives CASRGALNTEAFF.

The chain couples TRBV7-2 to TRBJ1-1; 8 nucleotides line up with TRBD1. The CDR3 is 15 residues long. Trimming removed 3 bases from V and 1 base from J; junction bases left unmatched: 4. Germline V gene sequence: CDR1 SGHTA, CDR2 FQGNSA. In DNA, the CDR3 is TGTGCCAGCAGCTTCAGGACAGGGAGGAACACTGAAGCTTTCTTT. Protein sequence: CASSFRTGRNTEAFF.